Below are 31 T cell receptor beta chains sequenced from a single sample in a study of shared clonotypes between healthy human individuals. TCRdb's table, derived via immunoSEQ multiplex PCR, lists solely in-frame clones and lacks some. The sample lists over a million clones, approximately 70% seen once, with nearly 1.5% in the top ten. Sequenced material: memory CD4+ T cells sorted from blood. Subset given: CD45RA-negative fraction. These receptors were collected from a young man in good health.

This chain connects TRBV6-5 to TRBJ1-2; D not resolved. V lost 0 bases and J lost 5, with 7 bases in between. CDR1 MNHEY and CDR2 SVGAGI come from the germline V gene. The CDR3 totals 13 residues. In DNA, the CDR3 is TGTGCCAGCAGTTACTCGGGCTATTATGGCTACACCTTC. The encoded protein is CASSYSGYYGYTF.

This sequence joins TRBV5-1 and TRBJ2-3, with 7 bases fitting TRBD1. J was trimmed by 0 bases and V by 4 bases; bases with no gene match: 8. Looked up from germline, CDR1 is SGHRS and CDR2 is YFSETQ. The CDR3 runs to 16 residues. CDR3 DNA sequence: TGCGCCAGCAGCAACACCGGGACAGCTAGCACAGATACGCAGTATTTT. It encodes CASSNTGTASTDTQYF.

This clone was found once. V gene TRBV7-2 combines with J gene TRBJ1-2, with TRBD1 identical over 7 bases. This CDR3 has 14 amino acids. After removal of 1 base from V and 4 bases from J, the junction contained 3 bases not matched to a gene. Looked up from germline, CDR1 is SGHTA and CDR2 is FQGNSA. The chain's CDR3 is CASSLVRQGYGYTF. CDR3 nucleotide sequence: TGTGCCAGCAGCTTAGTCCGACAGGGCTATGGCTACACCTTC. Full variable domain (remainder filled in from reference TRBV7-2 and TRBJ1-2): GAGVSQSPSNKVTEKGKDVELRCDPISGHTALYWYRQSLGQGLEFLIYFQGNSAPDKSGLPSDRFSAERTGGSVSTLTIQRTQQEDSAVYLCASSLVRQGYGYTFGSGTRLTVV.

The chain combines TRBV7-3 with TRBJ2-7, with D perhaps given as TRBD1 or TRBD2 (5 bases each). Germline CDR1 and CDR2: SGHTA and FQGTGA. Trimming took off 5 bases at V and 1 base at J, with 15 bases between the two ends. The CDR3 spans 15 residues. CDR3 nucleotide sequence: TGTGCCAGCAGCCCCACCGGGACCGCGTCCTACGAGCAGTACTTC. It encodes CASSPTGTASYEQYF.

The V and J genes are TRBV7-8 and TRBJ2-1; D is perhaps TRBD1 or TRBD2 (6 bases each). Trimming left V 1 base short and J 3 bases short, with 10 bases between. The CDR3 is 15 residues long. Germline V gives CDR1 SGHVS, CDR2 FQNEAQ. This chain's CDR3 is CASSLGGGRYNEQFF. The CDR3 DNA reads TGTGCCAGCAGCTTAGGTGGGGGGCGCTACAATGAGCAGTTCTTC.

This chain uses TRBV5-4 with TRBJ1-1, with 7 nucleotides matching TRBD1. Losses at the gene ends were 2 bases for V and 6 bases for J; bases not matched to a gene: 4. Germline V gene lookup returns CDR1 SGHNT and CDR2 YYREEE (reference sequence). CDR3 length: 13 amino acids. In DNA form, the CDR3 reads TGTGCCAGCAGCTTCTACACAGGGGCTGAAGCTTTCTTT. Amino acids: CASSFYTGAEAFF.

The genes are TRBV4-3 and TRBJ1-2; D remains unclear. Germline lookup yields CDR1 LGHNA and CDR2 YSLEER. This CDR3 region has 15 residues. Trimming took 0 bases from V and 1 from J, leaving 9 bases between them. CDR3: CASSQEPGSNYGYTF. CDR3 nucleotides: TGCGCCAGCAGCCAAGAACCGGGAAGTAACTATGGCTACACCTTC.

About this clone itself: One junction end disagrees with the germline gene, perhaps due to a read error. This sequence joins TRBV7-9 and TRBJ1-4, with D maybe TRBD1 (5 bases). The CDR3 loop spans 18 amino acids. CDR1 and CDR2 (germline): SEHNR, FQNEAQ (reference sequence). The CDR3 DNA is TGTGCCAGCAGTTATGCCCGTGGACGGGACCTAATGGGAGAAAAACTATTTTTT. Translated, it gives CASSYARGRDLMGEKLFF.

This chain links TRBV6-4 with TRBJ1-2; D is uncertain. This CDR3 spans 15 amino acids. V lost 6 bases and J lost 6, with 20 bases in between. Germline lookup yields CDR1 MRHNA and CDR2 SNTAGT. The CDR3 protein is CASRAIGSEWNGYTF. CDR3 DNA: TGTGCCAGCAGAGCCATCGGTAGCGAGTGGAATGGCTACACCTTC.

In its sample, this clone was seen a few times. The V gene is TRBV18, the J gene TRBJ2-6; D may be TRBD1 (5 bases). Germline V gene lookup returns CDR1 KGHSH and CDR2 LQKENI. The length of the CDR3 is 16 residues. The V gene lost 2 bases and the J gene lost 0 bases, with 8 bases spanning the gap. The CDR3 sequence is CASSPTGPSGANVLTF. The DNA of the CDR3 is TGTGCCAGCTCACCAACAGGCCCCTCTGGGGCCAACGTCCTGACTTTC.

This chain uses TRBV9 with TRBJ1-4; possible D gene TRBD1, 5 bases. CDR1 and CDR2 (germline): SGDLS, YYNGEE. Trimming took 4 bases from V and 0 from J, leaving 19 bases between them. The CDR3 loop spans 18 amino acids. CDR3 amino acids: CASSPDVGTVSTNEKLFF. CDR3 DNA: TGTGCCAGCAGCCCCGATGTAGGGACCGTTTCAACTAATGAAAAACTGTTTTTT.

This clone was found once. V and J are TRBV11-3 and TRBJ2-1; 10 nucleotides align to TRBD2. The germline V gene encodes CDR1 SGHNT and CDR2 YENEEA. This CDR3 contains 16 residues. The junction had 8 bases not matched to a gene; V was cut back by 5 bases and J by 4 bases. The CDR3 DNA is TGTGCCAGCAGCCTGAGCGGGACTAGCGCATACAATGAGCAGTTCTTC. Translated, it gives CASSLSGTSAYNEQFF.

CDR3 in amino acids: CASSDGRGTDTQYF. The CDR3 coding sequence is TGTGCCAGCAGTGACGGGCGGGGCACAGATACGCAGTATTTT. The chain carries TRBV2 and TRBJ2-3; D possibly corresponds to TRBD2 (5 bases). Germline V gives CDR1 SNHLY, CDR2 FYNNEI. The CDR3 runs 14 residues. With 3 bases removed from V and 1 base from J, the gap between germline ends came to 8 bases.

The rearrangement links TRBV6-1 to TRBJ2-7; TRBD1 matches 8 bases. The CDR3 is 13 residues long. V was clipped by 10 bases and J by 2 bases; unmatched bases: 7. The germline gives CDR1 MNHNS, CDR2 SASEGT. The CDR3, as DNA: TGTGCCATCGAGGACAGGGATCCCTACGAGCAGTACTTC. Protein product: CAIEDRDPYEQYF.

This clone turned up a few times. This sample includes further DNA sequences coding for the same CDR3. The chain is built from TRBV6-5 and TRBJ2-7; a weak D match, TRBD2 (5 bases). This CDR3 contains 13 residues. The V gene's germline CDR1 is MNHEY and CDR2 SVGAGI. V lost 6 bases and J 0 bases, leaving 9 bases between the germline ends. The CDR3 coding sequence is TGTGCCAGCAGCCCACGGGACTCCTACGAGCAGTACTTC. This sequence encodes CASSPRDSYEQYF.

To note about this clone: This probably arose from a read error, given a far larger clone one base away. This chain uses TRBV7-9 with TRBJ1-1; tentatively, D is TRBD1 (6 bases). V was shortened by 7 bases and J by 6 bases, with 15 bases between the two germline ends. Germline lookup yields CDR1 SEHNR and CDR2 FQNEAQ (reference sequence). The CDR3 totals 13 residues. The chain's CDR3 is CASTFTGSAEAFF. DNA for the CDR3: TGTGCCAGCACCTTCACAGGGAGTGCTGAAGCTTTCTTT.

This chain joins TRBV6-1 and TRBJ1-2, with TRBD1 matching over 9 bases. This CDR3 has 15 amino acids. The germline V gene has CDR1 MNHNS and CDR2 SASEGT. J gave up 2 bases and V 7 bases, and 8 bases lay outside the gene matches. CDR3 sequence (DNA): TGTGCCAGCACTATAACCGGGACAGGGAACTATGGCTACACCTTC. It translates to CASTITGTGNYGYTF.

In its sample, this clone was seen a few times. The V gene is TRBV28, the J gene TRBJ1-5; D gene unclear. The V gene's germline CDR1 is MDHEN and CDR2 SYDVKM. The V end was cut by 8 bases, the J end by 4 bases, with 3 bases between. The CDR3 has 10 amino acids. The CDR3 is CASGNQPQHF. The CDR3 DNA is TGTGCCAGCGGGAATCAGCCCCAGCATTTT.

V gene TRBV7-9 combines with J gene TRBJ2-3, with D uncertain. Germline V gene data show CDR1 as SEHNR and CDR2 as FQNEAQ (reference sequence). This CDR3 is built from 14 residues. V lost 3 bases and J lost 1, with 8 bases in between. The CDR3 here is CASSFDRGTDTQYF. The CDR3 DNA sequence: TGTGCCAGCAGCTTCGACCGGGGCACAGATACGCAGTATTTT.

The table lists this clone with a few counts. This chain joins TRBV7-9 and TRBJ1-1; D is undetermined. The length of the CDR3 is 11 residues. From germline, CDR1 is SEHNR and CDR2 FQNEAQ (reference sequence). V was trimmed by 5 bases and J by 8 bases, leaving 9 bases between them. CDR3 sequence reads: CASSQTREAFF. CDR3 coding DNA: TGTGCCAGCAGCCAGACACGGGAAGCTTTCTTT.

The chain couples TRBV28 to TRBJ1-5, with 8 positions matching TRBD1. Trimming cost V 8 bases and J 6 bases; bases outside gene matches: 15. This CDR3 spans 16 amino acids. Germline V lookup: CDR1 MDHEN, CDR2 SYDVKM. The CDR3 bases are TGTGCCAGCGGCCACGCGGACAGGGAGATGGGTCAGCCCCAGCATTTT. It translates to CASGHADREMGQPQHF.

V is TRBV18 and J is TRBJ1-3; D is unclear. CDR1 and CDR2 (germline): KGHSH, LQKENI. The CDR3 is made up of 16 amino acids. With 3 bases removed from V and 0 bases from J, the gap between germline ends came to 12 bases. Written as DNA, the CDR3 is TGTGCCAGCTCACCGATGGGCAGCGGCTCTGGAAACACCATATATTTT. This translates into CASSPMGSGSGNTIYF.

About this clone: Here the CDR3 omits its conserved ending phenylalanine or tryptophan, so a read error is the likely source. No DNA is shown, since the ends of the CDR3 on it are uncertain; the CDR3 is the one TCRdb lists. V usage is TRBV2 and J usage is TRBJ2-7; TRBD1, the D gene given by the table, was not confirmed from the DNA. The CDR3 is 13 amino acids long, termini counted. Germline CDR1 SNHLY, CDR2 FYNNEI. This chain's CDR3 is CASSDREKTGGTY.

This clone was seen just once. The chain links TRBV19 to TRBJ1-1; TRBD1 is a possible D gene (6 bases). Germline V CDR1 and CDR2: LNHDA, SQIVND (reference sequence). The ends were cut back, 2 bases at V and 8 bases at J, with 15 bases in the middle. The CDR3 length is 14 residues. The CDR3 region has the DNA TGTGCCAGTAGTATACCATTGCCAACAGGGGAAGCTTTCTTT. It translates to CASSIPLPTGEAFF. The full variable domain, in which reference TRBV19 and TRBJ1-1 provide the parts outside the CDR3, is DGGITQSPKYLFRKEGQNVTLSCEQNLNHDAMYWYRQDPGQGLRLIYYSQIVNDFQKGDIAEGYSVSREKKESFPLTVTSAQKNPTAFYLCASSIPLPTGEAFFGQGTRLTVV.

This clone was seen once. A read error is likely here: a far larger clone is one base away. The chain couples TRBV6-5 to TRBJ1-1; D not resolved. The V gene lost 6 bases and the J gene lost 5 bases, with 4 bases spanning the gap. The CDR3 is made up of 10 amino acids. Germline V lookup: CDR1 MNHEY, CDR2 SVGAGI. In DNA, the CDR3 is TGTGCCAGCAGGGGGACTGAAGCTTTCTTT. Translating it yields CASRGTEAFF.

The chain recombines TRBV7-2 with TRBJ1-1; tentative D call: TRBD1 (5 bases). This CDR3 is built from 14 residues. The germline V gene encodes CDR1 SGHTA and CDR2 FQGNSA. The V gene lost 2 bases and the J gene lost 4 bases, with 11 bases spanning the gap. The CDR3 region is CASSLPGGGTEAFF. The CDR3 nucleotides read TGTGCCAGCAGCTTACCGGGTGGGGGCACTGAAGCTTTCTTT.

The V and J genes are TRBV21-1 and TRBJ1-1. TRBV21-1 is an annotated pseudogene. The CDR3 runs to 15 residues. Written as DNA, the CDR3 is TGTGCCAGCAGCAAAGAGCCGGGGCCCAACACTGAAGCTTTCTTT. It encodes CASSKEPGPNTEAFF.

The chain joins TRBV19 to TRBJ1-6; D is undetermined. Between the trimmed V and J ends, which lost 0 bases and 10 bases, there was a span of 7 bases. The CDR3 is made up of 13 amino acids. Germline assignment: CDR1 LNHDA and CDR2 SQIVND (reference sequence). This CDR3 reads CASSIDTGSPLHF. The CDR3 DNA follows: TGTGCCAGTAGTATAGACACGGGATCACCCCTCCACTTT.

J is TRBJ1-2 and V is TRBV5-1; a weak D match, TRBD1 (5 bases). V was trimmed by 5 bases and J by 3 bases, leaving 11 bases between them. CDR3 length: 13 residues. Germline V gene sequence: CDR1 SGHRS, CDR2 YFSETQ. The CDR3 region has the DNA TGCGCCAGCAGGGCAGGGTCGGACTATGGCTACACCTTC. Protein: CASRAGSDYGYTF.

This chain links TRBV11-2 with TRBJ2-2; TRBD1 matches 9 bases. Germline-derived CDR1 and CDR2 are SGHAT and FQNNGV. With V trimmed by 2 bases and J by 6 bases, 7 bases remained unmatched. CDR3 size: 16 residues. The DNA of the CDR3 is TGTGCCAGCAGCTTACGGGGACAGGGAAGTTCCGGGGAGCTGTTTTTT. It is translated as CASSLRGQGSSGELFF.

A few counts support this clone. The rearrangement joins TRBV2 to TRBJ2-7, with TRBD2 matching 13 bases. The CDR3 spans 17 residues. Trimming removed 3 bases from V and 1 base from J; junction bases left unmatched: 6. Germline V gene data show CDR1 as SNHLY and CDR2 as FYNNEI. CDR3 in amino acids: CASSDYRTSGSSYEQYF. DNA of the CDR3: TGTGCCAGCAGTGACTACAGGACTAGCGGGAGTTCCTACGAGCAGTACTTC.